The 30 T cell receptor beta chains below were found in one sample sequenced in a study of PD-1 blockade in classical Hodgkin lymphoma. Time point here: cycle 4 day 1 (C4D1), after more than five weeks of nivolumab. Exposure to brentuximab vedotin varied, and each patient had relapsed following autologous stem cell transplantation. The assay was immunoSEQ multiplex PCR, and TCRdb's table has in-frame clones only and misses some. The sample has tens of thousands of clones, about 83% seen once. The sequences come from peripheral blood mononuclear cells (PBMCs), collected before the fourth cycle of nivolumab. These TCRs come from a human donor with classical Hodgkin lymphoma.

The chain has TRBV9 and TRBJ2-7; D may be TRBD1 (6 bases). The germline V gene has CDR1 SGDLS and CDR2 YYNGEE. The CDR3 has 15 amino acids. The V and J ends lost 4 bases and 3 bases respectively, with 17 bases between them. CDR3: CASSSGGGLIYEQYF. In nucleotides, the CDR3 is TGTGCCAGCAGCTCGGGTGGGGGCCTAATCTACGAGCAGTACTTC.

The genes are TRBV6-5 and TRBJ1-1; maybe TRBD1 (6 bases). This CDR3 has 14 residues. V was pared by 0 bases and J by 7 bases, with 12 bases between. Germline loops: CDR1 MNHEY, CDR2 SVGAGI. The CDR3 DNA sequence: TGTGCCAGCAGTTACTCCCAGGGGAATCATGAAGCTTTCTTT. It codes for CASSYSQGNHEAFF.

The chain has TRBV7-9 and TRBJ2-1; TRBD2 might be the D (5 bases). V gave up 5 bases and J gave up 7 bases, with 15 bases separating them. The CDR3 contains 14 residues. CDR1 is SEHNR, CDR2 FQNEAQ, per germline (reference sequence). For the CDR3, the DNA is TGTGCCAGCAGCGCACTTACCATAGCGAATGAGCAGTTCTTC. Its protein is CASSALTIANEQFF.

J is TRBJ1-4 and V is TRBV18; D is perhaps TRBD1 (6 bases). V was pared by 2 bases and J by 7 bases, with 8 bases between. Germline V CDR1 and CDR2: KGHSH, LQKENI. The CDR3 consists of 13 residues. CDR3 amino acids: CASSPGGGEKLFF. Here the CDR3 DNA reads TGTGCCAGCTCACCAGGAGGGGGTGAAAAACTGTTTTTT.

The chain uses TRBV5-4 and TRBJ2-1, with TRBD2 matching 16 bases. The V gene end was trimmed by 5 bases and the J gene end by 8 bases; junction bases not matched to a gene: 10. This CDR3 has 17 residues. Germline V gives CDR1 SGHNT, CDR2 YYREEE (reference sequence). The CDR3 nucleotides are TGTGCCAGCAGTCGCGGAGGGACTAGCGGGAGGGTCGATGAGCAGTTCTTC. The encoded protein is CASSRGGTSGRVDEQFF. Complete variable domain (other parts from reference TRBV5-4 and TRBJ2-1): ETGVTQSPTHLIKTRGQQVTLRCSSQSGHNTVSWYQQALGQGPQFIFQYYREEENGRGNFPPRFSGLQFPNYSSELNVNALELDDSALYLCASSRGGTSGRVDEQFFGPGTRLTVL.

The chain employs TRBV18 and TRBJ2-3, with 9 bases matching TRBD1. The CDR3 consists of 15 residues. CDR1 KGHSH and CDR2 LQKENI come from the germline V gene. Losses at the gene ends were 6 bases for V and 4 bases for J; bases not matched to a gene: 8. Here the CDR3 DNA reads TGTGCCAGCTCCCCAGGGACAGGGTCAGCAGATACGCAGTATTTT. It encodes CASSPGTGSADTQYF.

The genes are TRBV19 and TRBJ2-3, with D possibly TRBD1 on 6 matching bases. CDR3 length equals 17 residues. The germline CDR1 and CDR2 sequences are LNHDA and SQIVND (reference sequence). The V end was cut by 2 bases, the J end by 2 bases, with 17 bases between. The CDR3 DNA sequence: TGTGCCAGTAGTATACAAGTTTCGGCAGGGGCCACAGATACGCAGTATTTT. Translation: CASSIQVSAGATDTQYF.

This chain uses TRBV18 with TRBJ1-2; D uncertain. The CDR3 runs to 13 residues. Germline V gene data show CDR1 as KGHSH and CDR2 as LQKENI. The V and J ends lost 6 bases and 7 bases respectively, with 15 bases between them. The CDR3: CASSPGNSGGYTF. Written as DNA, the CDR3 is TGTGCCAGCTCCCCTGGGAATTCGGGTGGCTACACCTTC.

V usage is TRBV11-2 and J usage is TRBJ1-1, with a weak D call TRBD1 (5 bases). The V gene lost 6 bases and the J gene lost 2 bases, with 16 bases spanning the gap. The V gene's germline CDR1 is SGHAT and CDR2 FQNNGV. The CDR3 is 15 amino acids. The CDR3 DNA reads TGTGCCAGCAGACTTAGGAGGGGCCGTAACACTGAAGCTTTCTTT. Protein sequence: CASRLRRGRNTEAFF.

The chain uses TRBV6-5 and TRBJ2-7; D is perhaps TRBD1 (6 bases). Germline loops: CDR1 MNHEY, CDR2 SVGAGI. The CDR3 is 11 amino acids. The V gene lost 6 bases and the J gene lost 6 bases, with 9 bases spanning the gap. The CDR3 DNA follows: TGTGCCAGCAGGCGAGGGGGCGAGCAGTACTTC. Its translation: CASRRGGEQYF.

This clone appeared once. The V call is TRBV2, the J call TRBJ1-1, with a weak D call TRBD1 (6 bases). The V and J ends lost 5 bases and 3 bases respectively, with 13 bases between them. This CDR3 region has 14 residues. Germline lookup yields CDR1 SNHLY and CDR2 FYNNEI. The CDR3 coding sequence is TGTGCCAGCAGTCCGGGGGGGGCACACACTGAAGCTTTCTTT. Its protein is CASSPGGAHTEAFF.

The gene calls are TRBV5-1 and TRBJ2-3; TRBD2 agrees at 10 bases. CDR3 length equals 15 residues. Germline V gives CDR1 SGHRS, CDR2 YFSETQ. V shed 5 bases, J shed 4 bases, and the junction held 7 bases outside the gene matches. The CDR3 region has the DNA TGCGCCAGCAGGACCGGGACTAGCGTTGCAGATACGCAGTATTTT. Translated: CASRTGTSVADTQYF.

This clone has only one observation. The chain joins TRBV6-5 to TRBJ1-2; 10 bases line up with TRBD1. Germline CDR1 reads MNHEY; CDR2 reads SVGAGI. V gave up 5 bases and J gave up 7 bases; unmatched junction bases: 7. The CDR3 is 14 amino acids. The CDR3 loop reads CASSRPDRGGGYTF. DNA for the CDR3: TGTGCCAGCAGTCGACCGGACAGGGGGGGTGGCTACACCTTC.

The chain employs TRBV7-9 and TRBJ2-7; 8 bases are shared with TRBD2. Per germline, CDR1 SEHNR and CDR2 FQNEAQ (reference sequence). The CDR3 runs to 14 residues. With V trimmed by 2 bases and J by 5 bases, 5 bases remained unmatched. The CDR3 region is CASSLQSGSHEQYF. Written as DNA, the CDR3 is TGTGCCAGCAGCTTACAGAGCGGGAGCCACGAGCAGTACTTC.

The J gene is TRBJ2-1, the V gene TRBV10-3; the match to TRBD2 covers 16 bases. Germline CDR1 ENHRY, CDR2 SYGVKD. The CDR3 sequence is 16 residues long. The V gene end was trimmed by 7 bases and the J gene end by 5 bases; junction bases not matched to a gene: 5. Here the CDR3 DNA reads TGTGCCATCACCCCGGGACTAGCGGGAGGGGACAATGAGCAGTTCTTC. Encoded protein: CAITPGLAGGDNEQFF.

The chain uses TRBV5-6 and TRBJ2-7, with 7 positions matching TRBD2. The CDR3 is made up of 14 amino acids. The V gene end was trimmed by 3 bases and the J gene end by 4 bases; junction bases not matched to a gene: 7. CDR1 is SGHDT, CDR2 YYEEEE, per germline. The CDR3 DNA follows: TGTGCCAGCAGCTCCCCCGGGGGGTCTTACGAGCAGTACTTC. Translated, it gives CASSSPGGSYEQYF.

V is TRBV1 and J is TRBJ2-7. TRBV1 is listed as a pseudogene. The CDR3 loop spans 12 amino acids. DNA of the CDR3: TGCACCAGAAAGACAGGGAGGGGCGAGCAGTACTTC. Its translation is CTRKTGRGEQYF.

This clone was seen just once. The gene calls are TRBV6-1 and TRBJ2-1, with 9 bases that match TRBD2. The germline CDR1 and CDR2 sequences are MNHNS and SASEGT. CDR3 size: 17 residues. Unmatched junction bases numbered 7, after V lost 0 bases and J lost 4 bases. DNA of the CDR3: TGTGCCAGCAGTGAAGCGGCGACTAGCGGTCTATACAATGAGCAGTTCTTC. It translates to CASSEAATSGLYNEQFF.

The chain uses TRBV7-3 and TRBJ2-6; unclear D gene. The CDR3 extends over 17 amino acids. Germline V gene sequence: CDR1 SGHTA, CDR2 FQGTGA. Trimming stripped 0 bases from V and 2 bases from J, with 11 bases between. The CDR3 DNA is TGTGCCAGCAGCTTAACGGCGCAGGACGCTGGGGCCAACGTCCTGACTTTC. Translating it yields CASSLTAQDAGANVLTF.

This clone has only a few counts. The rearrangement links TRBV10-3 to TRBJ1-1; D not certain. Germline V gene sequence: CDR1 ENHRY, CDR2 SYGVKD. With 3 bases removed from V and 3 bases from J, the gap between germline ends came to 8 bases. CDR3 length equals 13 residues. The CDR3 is CAISDAGDTEAFF. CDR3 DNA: TGTGCCATCAGTGACGCCGGGGACACTGAAGCTTTCTTT.

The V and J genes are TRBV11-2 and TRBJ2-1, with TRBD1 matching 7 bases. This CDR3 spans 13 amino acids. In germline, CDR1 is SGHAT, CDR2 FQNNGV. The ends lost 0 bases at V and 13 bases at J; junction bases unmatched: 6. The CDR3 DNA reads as TGTGCCAGCAGCTTAGATCCAGGGACAGACCAGTTCTTC. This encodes CASSLDPGTDQFF.

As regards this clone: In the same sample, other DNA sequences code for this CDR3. The CDR3 DNA is TGTGCCAGCAGCCCAACAGGGGGCCGGGATGGCTACACCTTC. It is translated as CASSPTGGRDGYTF. The genes are TRBV7-1 and TRBJ1-2, with TRBD1 matching 9 bases. TRBV7-1 is an ORF; its function is uncertain. The CDR3 extends over 14 amino acids. V was clipped by 5 bases and J by 6 bases; unmatched bases: 7.

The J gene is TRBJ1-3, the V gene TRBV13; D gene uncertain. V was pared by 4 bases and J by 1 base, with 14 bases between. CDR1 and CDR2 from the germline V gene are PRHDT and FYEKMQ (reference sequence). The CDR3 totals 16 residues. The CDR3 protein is CASSSLRMTSGNTIYF. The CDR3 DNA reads TGTGCCAGCAGCTCTTTACGAATGACATCTGGAAACACCATATATTTT.

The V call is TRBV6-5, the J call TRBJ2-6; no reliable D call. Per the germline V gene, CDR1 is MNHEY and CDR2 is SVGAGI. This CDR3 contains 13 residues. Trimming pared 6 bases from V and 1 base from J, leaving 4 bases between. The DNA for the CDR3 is TGTGCCAGCAGGCTTTCTGGGGCCAACGTCCTGACTTTC. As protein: CASRLSGANVLTF.

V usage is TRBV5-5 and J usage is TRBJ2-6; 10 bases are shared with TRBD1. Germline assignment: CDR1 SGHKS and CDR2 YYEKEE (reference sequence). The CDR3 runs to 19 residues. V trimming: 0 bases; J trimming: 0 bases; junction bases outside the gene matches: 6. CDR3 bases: TGTGCCAGCAGCTTGGCCGGGACAGGGGATAGCTCTGGGGCCAACGTCCTGACTTTC. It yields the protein CASSLAGTGDSSGANVLTF.

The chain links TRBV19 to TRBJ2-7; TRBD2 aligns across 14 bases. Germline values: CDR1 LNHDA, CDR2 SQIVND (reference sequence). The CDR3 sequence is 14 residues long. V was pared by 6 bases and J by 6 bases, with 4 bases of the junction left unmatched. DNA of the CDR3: TGTGCCAGTAGCCTTGGACTAGCGGGAGGCGAGCAGTACTTC. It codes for CASSLGLAGGEQYF. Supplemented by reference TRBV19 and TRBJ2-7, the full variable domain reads DGGITQSPKYLFRKEGQNVTLSCEQNLNHDAMYWYRQDPGQGLRLIYYSQIVNDFQKGDIAEGYSVSREKKESFPLTVTSAQKNPTAFYLCASSLGLAGGEQYFGPGTRLTVT.

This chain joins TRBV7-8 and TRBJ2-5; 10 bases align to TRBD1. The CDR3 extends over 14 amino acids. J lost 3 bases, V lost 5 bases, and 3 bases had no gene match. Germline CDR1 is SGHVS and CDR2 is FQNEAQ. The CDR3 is CASSRGTGEETQYF. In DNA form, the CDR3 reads TGTGCCAGCAGCCGCGGGACAGGGGAAGAGACCCAGTACTTC.

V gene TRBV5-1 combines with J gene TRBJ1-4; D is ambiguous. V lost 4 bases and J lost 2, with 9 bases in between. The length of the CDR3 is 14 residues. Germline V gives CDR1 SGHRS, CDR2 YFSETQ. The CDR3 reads CASSQGLTNEKLFF. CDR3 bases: TGCGCCAGCAGCCAAGGTTTGACTAATGAAAAACTGTTTTTT.

The CDR3 coding sequence is TGTGCCAGCAGTTCGTCCCGAAGGGGAGGCACAGATACGCAGTATTTT. It translates to CASSSSRRGGTDTQYF. The chain links TRBV28 to TRBJ2-3, with D possibly called TRBD1 or TRBD2 (5 bases each). This CDR3 spans 16 amino acids. The V end was cut by 4 bases, the J end by 1 base, with 15 bases between. CDR1 is MDHEN and CDR2 is SYDVKM in the germline V gene.

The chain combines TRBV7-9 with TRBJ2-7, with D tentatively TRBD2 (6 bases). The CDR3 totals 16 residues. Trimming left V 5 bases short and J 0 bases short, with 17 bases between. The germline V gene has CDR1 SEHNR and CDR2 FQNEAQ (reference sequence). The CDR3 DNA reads TGTGCCAGCAGCCCCGGGTTGGCGGGGAGCTCCTACGAGCAGTACTTC. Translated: CASSPGLAGSSYEQYF. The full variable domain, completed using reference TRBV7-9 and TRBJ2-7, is DTGVSQNPRHKITKRGQNVTFRCDPISEHNRLYWYRQTLGQGPEFLTYFQNEAQLEKSRLLSDRFSAERPKGSFSTLEIQRTEQGDSAMYLCASSPGLAGSSYEQYFGPGTRLTVT.